This TCR beta chain comes out of a study of blood T cell repertoires in COVID-19. Study background: Sites in the United States, Italy and Spain provided acute and convalescent COVID-19 samples. PBMCs, B-cell-depleted T cells, or T cells were the source of the cDNA or gDNA that made up the material.

Original methodology: Amplification of reference gene primers was used by the study to estimate nucleated cell counts. Data came from immunoSEQ multiplex PCR; TCRdb stores just in-frame clones and leaves some out. D and trimming come from the DNA, and the V and J calls and clone size come from that table. The data hold about 87,000 clones, with around 87% observed a single time. CDR1 ENHRY and CDR2 SYGVKD come from the germline V gene. V was pared by 10 bases and J by 1 base, with 5 bases of the junction left unmatched. The CDR3 length is 15 residues. The source is a human donor with acute or convalescent COVID-19. The donor label of this sample is uncertain. The sequenced sample was peripheral blood. V and J are TRBV10-3 and TRBJ2-3; TRBD2 aligns across 13 bases. CDR3 loop: CATRGLAGGTDTQYF. Here the CDR3 DNA reads TGTGCCACCCGCGGACTAGCGGGGGGCACAGATACGCAGTATTTT.